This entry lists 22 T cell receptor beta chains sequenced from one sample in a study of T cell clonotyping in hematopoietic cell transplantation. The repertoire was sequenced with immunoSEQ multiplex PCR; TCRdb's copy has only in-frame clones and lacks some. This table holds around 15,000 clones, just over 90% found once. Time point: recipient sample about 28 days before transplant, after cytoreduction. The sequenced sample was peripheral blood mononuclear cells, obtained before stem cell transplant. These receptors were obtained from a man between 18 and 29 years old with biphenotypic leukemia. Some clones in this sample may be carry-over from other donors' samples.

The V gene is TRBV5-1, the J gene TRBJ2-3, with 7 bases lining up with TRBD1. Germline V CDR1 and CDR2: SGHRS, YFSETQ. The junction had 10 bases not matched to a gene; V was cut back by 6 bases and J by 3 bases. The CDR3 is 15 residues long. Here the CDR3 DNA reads TGCGCCAGCAATTCCCAGGGACAGATAACAGATACGCAGTATTTT. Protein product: CASNSQGQITDTQYF. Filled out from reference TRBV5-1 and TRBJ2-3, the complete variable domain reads KAGVTQTPRYLIKTRGQQVTLSCSPISGHRSVSWYQQTPGQGLQFLFEYFSETQRNKGNFPGRFSGRQFSNSRSEMNVSTLELGDSALYLCASNSQGQITDTQYFGPGTRLTVL.

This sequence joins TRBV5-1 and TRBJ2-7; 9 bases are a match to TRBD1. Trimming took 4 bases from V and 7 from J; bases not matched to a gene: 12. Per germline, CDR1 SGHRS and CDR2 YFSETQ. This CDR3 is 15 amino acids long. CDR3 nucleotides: TGCGCCAGCAGCACCGGGACAGGGTTCGTTGTGGAGCAGTACTTC. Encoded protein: CASSTGTGFVVEQYF.

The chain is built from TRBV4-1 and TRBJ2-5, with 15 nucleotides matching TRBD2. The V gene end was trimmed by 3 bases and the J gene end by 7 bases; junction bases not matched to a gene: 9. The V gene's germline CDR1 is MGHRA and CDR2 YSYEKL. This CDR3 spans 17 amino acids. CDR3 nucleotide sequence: TGCGCCAGCAGCCACCCGCCCCGGACTAGCGGGGGGGGGACCCAGTACTTC. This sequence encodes CASSHPPRTSGGGTQYF.

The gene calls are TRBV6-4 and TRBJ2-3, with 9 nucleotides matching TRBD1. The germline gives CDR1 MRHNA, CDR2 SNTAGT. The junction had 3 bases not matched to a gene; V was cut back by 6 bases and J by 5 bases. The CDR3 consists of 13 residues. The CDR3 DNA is TGTGCCAGCAGGGGGACAGGGCAAGATACGCAGTATTTT. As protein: CASRGTGQDTQYF.

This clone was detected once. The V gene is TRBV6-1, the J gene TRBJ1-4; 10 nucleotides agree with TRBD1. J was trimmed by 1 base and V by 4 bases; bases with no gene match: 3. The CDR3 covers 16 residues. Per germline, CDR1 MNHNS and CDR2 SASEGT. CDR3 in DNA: TGTGCCAGCAGTGGGACAGGGGGAGGAACTAATGAAAAACTGTTTTTT. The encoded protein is CASSGTGGGTNEKLFF.

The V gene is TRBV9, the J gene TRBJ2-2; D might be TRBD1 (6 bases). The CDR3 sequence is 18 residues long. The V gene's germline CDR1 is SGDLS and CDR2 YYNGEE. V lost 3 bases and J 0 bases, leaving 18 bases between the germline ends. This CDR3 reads CASSGFIRGSSNTGELFF. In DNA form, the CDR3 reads TGTGCCAGCAGCGGGTTCATCAGGGGCAGCTCGAACACCGGGGAGCTGTTTTTT.

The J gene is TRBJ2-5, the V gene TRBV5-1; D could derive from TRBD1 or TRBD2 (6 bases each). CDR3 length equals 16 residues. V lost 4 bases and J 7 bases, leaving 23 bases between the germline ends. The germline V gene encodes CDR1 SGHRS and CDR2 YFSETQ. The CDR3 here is CASSGRGPGESATQYF. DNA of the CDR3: TGCGCCAGCAGCGGCCGGGGGCCCGGGGAATCTGCGACCCAGTACTTC.

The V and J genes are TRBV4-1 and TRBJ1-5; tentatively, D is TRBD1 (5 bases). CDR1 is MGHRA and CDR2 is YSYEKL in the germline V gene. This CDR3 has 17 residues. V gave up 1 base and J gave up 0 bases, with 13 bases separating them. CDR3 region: CASSQVSRVDSNQPQHF. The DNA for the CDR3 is TGCGCCAGCAGCCAAGTTTCCAGGGTCGATAGCAATCAGCCCCAGCATTTT.

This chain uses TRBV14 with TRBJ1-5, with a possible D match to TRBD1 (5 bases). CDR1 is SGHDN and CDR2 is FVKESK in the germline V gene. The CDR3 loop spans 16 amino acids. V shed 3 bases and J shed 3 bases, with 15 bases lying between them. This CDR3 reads CASSHGQGDSNQPQHF. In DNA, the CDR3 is TGTGCCAGCAGCCACGGGCAGGGCGATTCCAATCAGCCCCAGCATTTT. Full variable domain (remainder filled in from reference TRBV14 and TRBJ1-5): EAGVTQFPSHSVIEKGQTVTLRCDPISGHDNLYWYRRVMGKEIKFLLHFVKESKQDESGMPNNRFLAERTGGTYSTLKVQPAELEDSGVYFCASSHGQGDSNQPQHFGDGTRLSIL.

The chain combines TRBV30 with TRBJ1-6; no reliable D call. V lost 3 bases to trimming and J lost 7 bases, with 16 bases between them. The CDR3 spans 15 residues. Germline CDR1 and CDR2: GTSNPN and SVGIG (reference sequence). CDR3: CAWRTTGFLNSPLHF. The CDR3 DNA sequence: TGTGCCTGGAGGACCACGGGGTTCCTCAATTCACCCCTCCACTTT. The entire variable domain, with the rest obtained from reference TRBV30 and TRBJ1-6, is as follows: SQTIHQWPATLVQPVGSPLSLECTVEGTSNPNLYWYRQAAGRGLQLLFYSVGIGQISSEVPQNLSASRPQDRQFILSSKKLLLSDSGFYLCAWRTTGFLNSPLHFGNGTRLTVT.

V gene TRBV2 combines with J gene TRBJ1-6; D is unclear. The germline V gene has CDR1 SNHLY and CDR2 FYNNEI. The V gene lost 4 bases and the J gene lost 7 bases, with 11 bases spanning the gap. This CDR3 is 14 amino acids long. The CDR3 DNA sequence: TGTGCCAGCAGTGCGGGATACGTAAATTCACCCCTCCACTTT. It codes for CASSAGYVNSPLHF.

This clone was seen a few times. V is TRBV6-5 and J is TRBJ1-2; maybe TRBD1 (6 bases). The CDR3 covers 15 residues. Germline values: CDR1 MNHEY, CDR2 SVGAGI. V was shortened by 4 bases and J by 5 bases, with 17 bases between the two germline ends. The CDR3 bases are TGTGCCAGCAGTTCGTTCTCCCAGGGGTTTTATGGCTACACCTTC. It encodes CASSSFSQGFYGYTF.

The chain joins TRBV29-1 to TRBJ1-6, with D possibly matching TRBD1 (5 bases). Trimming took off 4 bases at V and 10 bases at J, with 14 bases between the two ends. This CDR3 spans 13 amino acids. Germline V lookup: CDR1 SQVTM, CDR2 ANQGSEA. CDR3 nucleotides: TGCAGCGTTGGCAAAGGTGACAGCTCACCCCTCCACTTT. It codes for CSVGKGDSSPLHF.

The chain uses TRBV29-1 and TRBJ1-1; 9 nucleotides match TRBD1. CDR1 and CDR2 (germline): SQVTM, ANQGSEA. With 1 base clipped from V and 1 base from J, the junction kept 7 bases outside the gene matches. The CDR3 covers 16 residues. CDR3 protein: CSVEGTGEKGNTEAFF. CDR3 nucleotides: TGCAGCGTTGAAGGGACAGGGGAGAAGGGGAACACTGAAGCTTTCTTT.

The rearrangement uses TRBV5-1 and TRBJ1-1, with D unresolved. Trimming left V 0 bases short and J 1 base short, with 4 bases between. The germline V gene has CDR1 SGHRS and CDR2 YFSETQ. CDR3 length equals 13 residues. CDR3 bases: TGCGCCAGCAGCTTGGGGACGAACACTGAAGCTTTCTTT. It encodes CASSLGTNTEAFF.

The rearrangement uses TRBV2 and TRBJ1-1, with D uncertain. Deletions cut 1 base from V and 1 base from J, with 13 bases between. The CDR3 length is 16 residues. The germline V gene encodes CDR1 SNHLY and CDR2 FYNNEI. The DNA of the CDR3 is TGTGCCAGCAGTGAAGATTATATTACGCGGAACACTGAAGCTTTCTTT. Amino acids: CASSEDYITRNTEAFF.

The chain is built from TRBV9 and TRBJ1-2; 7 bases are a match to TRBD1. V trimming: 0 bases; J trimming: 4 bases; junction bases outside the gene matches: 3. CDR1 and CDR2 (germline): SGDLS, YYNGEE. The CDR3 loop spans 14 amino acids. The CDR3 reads CASSVGQGSYGYTF. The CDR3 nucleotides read TGTGCCAGCAGCGTAGGACAGGGAAGCTATGGCTACACCTTC.

The CDR3 DNA reads as TGTGCCTTACAGGGGGCAGCTGGGGCCAACGTCCTGACTTTC. This translates into CALQGAAGANVLTF. V usage is TRBV6-1 and J usage is TRBJ2-6; 9 bases map to TRBD1. Germline V lookup: CDR1 MNHNS, CDR2 SASEGT. This CDR3 is built from 14 residues. With V trimmed by 11 bases and J by 2 bases, 4 bases remained unmatched.

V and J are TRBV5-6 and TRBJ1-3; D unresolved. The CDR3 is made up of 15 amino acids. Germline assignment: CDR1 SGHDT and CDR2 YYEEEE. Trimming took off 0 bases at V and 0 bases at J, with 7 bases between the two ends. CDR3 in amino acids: CASSLGMDSGNTIYF. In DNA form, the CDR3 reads TGTGCCAGCAGCTTGGGAATGGACTCTGGAAACACCATATATTTT. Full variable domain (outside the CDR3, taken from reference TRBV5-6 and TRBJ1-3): DAGVTQSPTHLIKTRGQQVTLRCSPKSGHDTVSWYQQALGQGPQFIFQYYEEEERQRGNFPDRFSGHQFPNYSSELNVNALLLGDSALYLCASSLGMDSGNTIYFGEGSWLTVV.

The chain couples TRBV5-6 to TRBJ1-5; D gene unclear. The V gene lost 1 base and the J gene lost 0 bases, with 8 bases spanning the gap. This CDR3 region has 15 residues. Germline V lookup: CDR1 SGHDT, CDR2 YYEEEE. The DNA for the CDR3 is TGTGCCAGCAGCTTGTCGGCGGTTAGCAATCAGCCCCAGCATTTT. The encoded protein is CASSLSAVSNQPQHF.

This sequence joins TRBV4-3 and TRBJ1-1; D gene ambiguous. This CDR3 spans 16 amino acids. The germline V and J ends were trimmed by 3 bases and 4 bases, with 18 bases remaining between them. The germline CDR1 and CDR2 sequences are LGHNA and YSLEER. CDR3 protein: CASSHQPGSGPTEAFF. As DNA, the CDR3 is TGCGCCAGCAGCCACCAACCTGGGTCAGGACCCACTGAAGCTTTCTTT.

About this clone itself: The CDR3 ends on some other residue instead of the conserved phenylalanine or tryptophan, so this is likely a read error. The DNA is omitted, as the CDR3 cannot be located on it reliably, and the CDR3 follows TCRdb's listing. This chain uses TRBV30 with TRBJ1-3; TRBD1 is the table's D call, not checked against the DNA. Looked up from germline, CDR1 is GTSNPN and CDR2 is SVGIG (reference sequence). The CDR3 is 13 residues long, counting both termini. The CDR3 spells CAWSPTGGMGQGV.